This TCR beta chain derives from a study of blood T cell repertoires in COVID-19. At the level of the study: The analysed material was cDNA or gDNA that came from T cells, B-cell-depleted T cells, or PBMCs.

Germline CDR1 LGHDT, CDR2 YNNKEL (reference sequence). V lost 3 bases, J lost 0 bases, and 6 bases lay in between. The CDR3 sequence is 13 residues long. The participants were between roughly 18 and 90 years old and came from about two dozen US areas. This table comes from immunoSEQ multiplex PCR, and its TCRdb copy is limited to in-frame clones, with some not included. The sample records 200,000 or so clones, just over 85% being singletons. This receptor was identified in a woman between 35 and 50 years old with acute COVID-19. The chain combines TRBV3-1 (or the pseudogene TRBV3-2) with TRBJ2-7, with D perhaps TRBD1 (6 bases). Material for sequencing was PBMCs or T cells enriched from blood (not recorded which). CDR3 region: CASSQGHSYEQYV. In DNA form, the CDR3 reads TGTGCCAGCAGCCAGGGACACTCCTACGAGCAGTACGTC.